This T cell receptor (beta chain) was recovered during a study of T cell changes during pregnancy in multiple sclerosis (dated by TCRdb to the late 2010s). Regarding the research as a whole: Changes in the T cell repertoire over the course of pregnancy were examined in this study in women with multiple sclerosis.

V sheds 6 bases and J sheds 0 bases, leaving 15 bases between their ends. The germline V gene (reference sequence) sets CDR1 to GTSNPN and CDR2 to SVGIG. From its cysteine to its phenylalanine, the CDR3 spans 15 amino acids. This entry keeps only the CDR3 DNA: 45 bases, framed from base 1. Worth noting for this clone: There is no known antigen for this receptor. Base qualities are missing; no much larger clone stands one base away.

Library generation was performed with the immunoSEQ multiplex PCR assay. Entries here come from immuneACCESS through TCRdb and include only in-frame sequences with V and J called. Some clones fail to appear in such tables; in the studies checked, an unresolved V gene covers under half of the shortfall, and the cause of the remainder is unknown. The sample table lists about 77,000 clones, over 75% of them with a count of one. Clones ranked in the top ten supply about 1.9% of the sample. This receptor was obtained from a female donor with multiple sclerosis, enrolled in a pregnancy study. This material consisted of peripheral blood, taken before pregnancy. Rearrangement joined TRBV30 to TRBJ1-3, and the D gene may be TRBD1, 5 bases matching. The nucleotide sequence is TGTGCCTGCCTTGGGGGGGAGGACTCTGGAAACACCATATATTTT. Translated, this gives CACLGGEDSGNTIYF.